Listed here are 13 T cell receptor beta chains from one sample, sequenced in a study of beta chain features in type 1 diabetes (dated 2018 in TCRdb). Study-wide conclusions, independent of this receptor: In all four CD4+ subsets, TCRB CDR3 length was moderately but significantly shorter in type 1 diabetes patients.

Libraries were prepared through the immunoSEQ multiplex PCR assay. The entire amount of isolated RNA was reverse transcribed using the High Capacity cDNA Reverse Transcription Kit, so the sequenced TCRB transcripts were expressed ones. TCRdb's version of the immuneACCESS table is confined to in-frame rearrangements and falls short of the full clone set. An unresolved V gene accounts for under half of the shortfall where checked; the remainder is of unknown origin. In this sample the table shows roughly 160,000 clones, almost 8% of which occur a single time. 0.5% of the sample belongs to the ten largest clones. These TCRs' antigens remain unknown. The specimen sequenced was central memory CD4+ T cells from blood. The source of these receptors is a man younger than 30 with type 1 diabetes.

This clone was counted a few times. The J gene is TRBJ2-5, the V gene TRBV4-2; maybe TRBD2 (5 bases). The CDR3 is 13 residues long. Germline V gene data show CDR1 as LGHNA and CDR2 as YNFKEQ. V was clipped by 0 bases and J by 6 bases, with 8 bases between them. The CDR3: CASSQERGQTQYF. For the CDR3, the DNA is TGTGCCAGCAGCCAAGAGAGAGGGCAGACCCAGTACTTC.

In its sample, this clone was seen a few times. The DNA of the CDR3 is TGCAGCGTTGTCATAGCGGGGGGGCCCTACAATGAGCAGTTCTTC. Translated, it gives CSVVIAGGPYNEQFF. The V call is TRBV29-1, the J call TRBJ2-1; 11 nucleotides align to TRBD2. The CDR3 totals 15 residues. V lost 4 bases to trimming and J lost 2 bases; unmatched junction nucleotides: 4. Germline values: CDR1 SQVTM, CDR2 ANQGSEA.

The J gene is TRBJ2-7, the V gene TRBV19; D may be TRBD2 (5 bases). The germline gives CDR1 LNHDA, CDR2 SQIVND (reference sequence). The CDR3 has 15 amino acids. V lost 2 bases to trimming and J lost 6 bases, with 17 bases between them. CDR3 bases: TGTGCCAGTAGTATACAGACTGGCTCCGGAGGCGAGCAGTACTTC. It translates to CASSIQTGSGGEQYF.

This clone showed up just a few times. V is TRBV6-5 and J is TRBJ2-1; TRBD1 matches at 9 bases. V shed 2 bases and J 5 bases; nucleotides not matched to a gene: 4. The CDR3 consists of 15 residues. From germline, CDR1 is MNHEY and CDR2 SVGAGI. CDR3 loop: CASSYTGQGHNEQFF. The CDR3, as DNA: TGTGCCAGCAGTTACACCGGACAGGGGCACAATGAGCAGTTCTTC.

This clone has a count of ten or more. V usage is TRBV28 and J usage is TRBJ2-1; TRBD1 matches 7 bases. Germline V gene data show CDR1 as MDHEN and CDR2 as SYDVKM. The CDR3 is 18 amino acids. Trimming took 1 base from V and 1 from J; bases not matched to a gene: 10. This chain's CDR3 is CASSLLGRQGRSYNEQFF. CDR3 in DNA: TGTGCCAGCAGTTTATTGGGCCGACAGGGTCGATCCTACAATGAGCAGTTCTTC.

This clone was counted a few times. The chain recombines TRBV5-1 with TRBJ2-2; 8 bases match TRBD2. Per germline, CDR1 SGHRS and CDR2 YFSETQ. The CDR3 spans 14 residues. V lost 4 bases, J lost 5 bases, and 4 bases stayed unmatched. CDR3: CASSGGRMTGELFF. CDR3 sequence (DNA): TGCGCCAGCAGCGGCGGGAGGATGACCGGGGAGCTGTTTTTT. Full variable domain (missing parts from reference TRBV5-1 and TRBJ2-2): KAGVTQTPRYLIKTRGQQVTLSCSPISGHRSVSWYQQTPGQGLQFLFEYFSETQRNKGNFPGRFSGRQFSNSRSEMNVSTLELGDSALYLCASSGGRMTGELFFGEGSRLTVL.

Only a few counts were recorded for this clone. The chain joins TRBV18 to TRBJ2-5, with TRBD1 matching 8 bases. The trim removed 5 bases at V and 5 bases at J, leaving 4 bases unmatched. The CDR3 totals 13 residues. Germline CDR1 and CDR2: KGHSH and LQKENI. CDR3 sequence reads: CASSGQGRETQYF. In DNA form, the CDR3 reads TGTGCCAGCTCAGGACAGGGAAGGGAGACCCAGTACTTC.

This clone turned up a few times. CDR3 bases: TGTGCCAGCAGTAGACCGGGACAGGGCTCCTACAATGAGCAGTTCTTC. Protein sequence: CASSRPGQGSYNEQFF. J is TRBJ2-1 and V is TRBV28; 9 bases match TRBD1. The CDR3 runs 16 residues. The germline V gene encodes CDR1 MDHEN and CDR2 SYDVKM. The V gene end was trimmed by 5 bases and the J gene end by 0 bases; junction bases not matched to a gene: 5.

The V call is TRBV10-3, the J call TRBJ2-2; 10 nucleotides agree with TRBD1. The CDR3 covers 16 residues. The J segment lost 5 bases and the V segment lost 5 bases, leaving 8 bases of the junction unmatched. CDR1 and CDR2 from the germline V gene are ENHRY and SYGVKD. The CDR3 DNA reads TGTGCCATCAGTCACCCCCGGGACAGGGGTACCGGGGAGCTGTTTTTT. It specifies CAISHPRDRGTGELFF.

J is TRBJ2-7 and V is TRBV30; possibly TRBD2 for D (6 bases). This CDR3 contains 13 residues. Deletions cut 2 bases from V and 2 bases from J, with 10 bases between. CDR1 and CDR2 from the germline V gene are GTSNPN and SVGIG (reference sequence). The CDR3 here is CAWSSSGPYEQYF. CDR3 DNA sequence: TGTGCCTGGAGTAGTAGCGGTCCCTACGAGCAGTACTTC.

This clone was observed a few times. The V call is TRBV2, the J call TRBJ2-1, with 9 bases that match TRBD2. Germline V gene sequence: CDR1 SNHLY, CDR2 FYNNEI. Trimming took 1 base from V and 6 from J; bases not matched to a gene: 4. CDR3 size: 15 residues. The CDR3 loop is CASSEGLAGTNEQFF. In nucleotides, the CDR3 is TGTGCCAGCAGTGAAGGGCTAGCGGGGACCAATGAGCAGTTCTTC.

This clone was seen only a few times. The V gene is TRBV18, the J gene TRBJ1-5; 10 bases match TRBD1. CDR1 and CDR2 (germline): KGHSH, LQKENI. This CDR3 is 13 amino acids long. V lost 9 bases, J lost 6 bases, and 5 bases stayed unmatched. CDR3 sequence: CASCWDRGQPQHF. CDR3 nucleotides: TGTGCCAGTTGTTGGGACAGGGGTCAGCCCCAGCATTTT.

This clone was seen a few times. The chain combines TRBV5-1 with TRBJ1-1; unclear D gene. The V and J ends lost 3 bases and 4 bases respectively, with 16 bases between them. CDR3 size: 15 residues. Germline V gene sequence: CDR1 SGHRS, CDR2 YFSETQ. This CDR3 reads CASSWGQDGVTEAFF. The CDR3 DNA sequence: TGCGCCAGCAGCTGGGGTCAGGACGGGGTCACTGAAGCTTTCTTT. The whole variable domain, remainder taken from reference TRBV5-1 and TRBJ1-1, is KAGVTQTPRYLIKTRGQQVTLSCSPISGHRSVSWYQQTPGQGLQFLFEYFSETQRNKGNFPGRFSGRQFSNSRSEMNVSTLELGDSALYLCASSWGQDGVTEAFFGQGTRLTVV.